This TCR beta chain emerged from a study of T cells after yellow fever vaccination. This clonotype has just a few counts. The study made its TCR cDNA through 5'RACE template switching. That step introduced a universal primer site along with UMIs. TCRdb re-called the 5' RACE reads through MiXCR, storing one row per CDR3 protein. This sample has under 400,000 distinct CDR3 sequences, with around 10% found just once. The CDR3 contains 16 residues. Germline lookup yields CDR1 GTSNPN and CDR2 SVGIG (reference sequence). V lost 4 bases and J lost 1; bases outside the gene matches: 13. The TCR originated in a man younger than 30 who received the YFV17D yellow fever vaccine. The chain is built from TRBV30 and TRBJ2-7; the match to TRBD1 covers 7 bases. The sample here was PBMCs, taken on the day of the first yellow fever vaccination. The CDR3 nucleotides are TGTGCCTGGACCAAATACCGGGACAGAATTTCCTACGAGCAGTACTTC. Its translation is CAWTKYRDRISYEQYF. Filled out from reference TRBV30 and TRBJ2-7, the complete variable domain reads SQTIHQWPATLVQPVGSPLSLECTVEGTSNPNLYWYRQAAGRGLQLLFYSVGIGQISSEVPQNLSASRPQDRQFILSSKKLLLSDSGFYLCAWTKYRDRISYEQYFGPGTRLTVT.